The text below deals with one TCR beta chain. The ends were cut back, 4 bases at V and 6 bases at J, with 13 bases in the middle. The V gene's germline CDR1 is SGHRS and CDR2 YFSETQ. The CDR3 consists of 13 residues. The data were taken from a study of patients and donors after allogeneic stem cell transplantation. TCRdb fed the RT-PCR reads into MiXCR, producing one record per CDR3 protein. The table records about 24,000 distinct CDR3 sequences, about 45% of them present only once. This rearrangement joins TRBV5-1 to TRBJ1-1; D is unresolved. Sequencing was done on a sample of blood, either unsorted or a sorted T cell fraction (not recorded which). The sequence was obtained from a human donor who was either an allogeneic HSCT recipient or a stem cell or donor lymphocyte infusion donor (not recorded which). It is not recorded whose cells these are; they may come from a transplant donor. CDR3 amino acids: CASSPRADPEAFF. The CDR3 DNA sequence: TGCGCCAGCAGCCCTCGGGCAGACCCTGAAGCTTTCTTT.